Shown below are 20 T cell receptor beta chains from a single sample sequenced in a study of CD8 T cells in ankylosing spondylitis. MiXCR, run by TCRdb on the 5' RACE reads, gives a single entry per CDR3 protein. The table has fewer than 350,000 distinct CDR3 sequences, approximately 10% seen once. The sequenced sample was blood, either unsorted or a sorted T cell fraction (not recorded which). Receptors originate from a female donor with ankylosing spondylitis or in good health (not recorded which).

This clonotype was seen more than once but under ten times. The chain uses TRBV7-2 and TRBJ2-2; possible D gene TRBD1, 6 bases. Germline V lookup: CDR1 SGHTA, CDR2 FQGNSA. V gave up 6 bases and J gave up 6 bases, with 8 bases separating them. This CDR3 has 12 amino acids. This CDR3 is CASSWGPGELFF. The CDR3 DNA follows: TGTGCCAGCAGTTGGGGGCCCGGGGAGCTGTTTTTT.

There are many counts of this clonotype. The rearrangement uses TRBV20-1 and TRBJ2-1; D unclear. The germline V gene encodes CDR1 DFQATT and CDR2 SNEGSKA (reference sequence). V was clipped by 6 bases and J by 0 bases, with 12 bases between them. CDR3 length: 14 residues. The CDR3, as DNA: TGCAGTGCAAAGAGCCGTAGCTCCTACAATGAGCAGTTCTTC. Protein: CSAKSRSSYNEQFF.

This clonotype has a count of ten or more. V gene TRBV20-1 combines with J gene TRBJ2-3, with 10 bases fitting TRBD2. Germline V lookup: CDR1 DFQATT, CDR2 SNEGSKA (reference sequence). V lost 6 bases, J lost 2 bases, and 17 bases stayed unmatched. CDR3 length: 18 residues. CDR3 DNA: TGCAGTGCCCTCCCCCGGATAGCGGGGGGAAGAGTCACAGATACGCAGTATTTT. It codes for CSALPRIAGGRVTDTQYF.

This clonotype was counted at least ten times. V is TRBV5-1 and J is TRBJ1-2; D is ambiguous. This CDR3 contains 14 residues. Trimming left V 0 bases short and J 0 bases short, with 6 bases between. Looked up from germline, CDR1 is SGHRS and CDR2 is YFSETQ. This CDR3 reads CASSLAEPNYGYTF. DNA for the CDR3: TGCGCCAGCAGCTTGGCAGAGCCTAACTATGGCTACACCTTC.

The CDR3 region has the DNA TGCGCCAGCAGCACGGACATAGGTCAGCCCCAGCATTTT. It yields the protein CASSTDIGQPQHF. The chain carries TRBV5-1 and TRBJ1-5; D possibly corresponds to TRBD1 (5 bases). The V and J ends lost 4 bases and 6 bases respectively, with 11 bases between them. CDR3 size: 13 residues. Germline CDR1 reads SGHRS; CDR2 reads YFSETQ.

This clonotype was recorded a few times. V gene TRBV10-2 combines with J gene TRBJ2-3; possible D gene TRBD2, 5 bases. V was pared by 3 bases and J by 1 base, with 8 bases between. The CDR3 sequence is 14 residues long. Germline V gene data show CDR1 as WSHSY and CDR2 as SAAADI. The CDR3 is CASSDRGGTDTQYF. CDR3 nucleotide sequence: TGCGCCAGCAGTGACCGGGGAGGCACAGATACGCAGTATTTT.

This clonotype was seen at least ten times. This rearrangement joins TRBV5-1 to TRBJ2-2; D is unresolved. Germline CDR1 SGHRS, CDR2 YFSETQ. The CDR3 loop spans 15 amino acids. The V end lost 0 bases, the J end lost 7 bases, and 13 bases lay between the germline ends. CDR3 in DNA: TGCGCCAGCAGCTTGGAAGCTACCTCAATCGGGGAGCTGTTTTTT. Translated: CASSLEATSIGELFF.

This clonotype was counted between two and nine times. The V and J genes are TRBV7-9 and TRBJ2-7; a possible D gene is TRBD1 (6 bases). Germline CDR1 and CDR2: SEHNR and FQNEAQ (reference sequence). The V and J ends lost 7 bases and 0 bases respectively, with 16 bases between them. This CDR3 comprises 15 residues. CDR3 amino acids: CASTPRTESSYEQYF. CDR3 DNA: TGTGCCAGCACCCCCCGGACAGAGAGCTCCTACGAGCAGTACTTC.

This clonotype was recorded at least ten times. This sequence joins TRBV27 and TRBJ2-7, with no clear D. The CDR3 covers 15 residues. Germline values: CDR1 MNHEY, CDR2 SMNVEV (reference sequence). Trimming left V 6 bases short and J 0 bases short, with 15 bases between. The CDR3 sequence is CASSQGQVRSYEQYF. The CDR3 bases are TGTGCCAGCAGCCAAGGCCAGGTCCGCTCCTACGAGCAGTACTTC.

This clonotype was recorded at least ten times. The chain recombines TRBV7-2 with TRBJ2-7; D gene ambiguous. V dropped 0 bases and J dropped 2 bases, with 5 bases sitting between them. The CDR3 loop spans 13 amino acids. Germline CDR1 and CDR2: SGHTA and FQGNSA. This CDR3 is CASSLAKAYEQYF. As DNA, the CDR3 is TGTGCCAGCAGCTTAGCGAAAGCCTACGAGCAGTACTTC.

This clonotype was counted many times. The chain links TRBV20-1 to TRBJ2-3; unclear D gene. CDR3 length: 16 amino acids. V dropped 1 base and J dropped 3 bases, with 17 bases sitting between them. Per the germline V gene, CDR1 is DFQATT and CDR2 is SNEGSKA (reference sequence). This chain's CDR3 is CSARVIGPRLTDTQYF. The CDR3 region has the DNA TGCAGTGCTAGAGTCATTGGACCCAGGTTGACAGATACGCAGTATTTT.

This clonotype was seen repeatedly, ten times or more. CDR3 residues: CASSLGGSTTIYEQYF. The CDR3 DNA reads as TGTGCCAGCAGCTTAGGAGGGAGTACTACTATCTACGAGCAGTACTTC. This sequence joins TRBV7-8 and TRBJ2-7; perhaps TRBD2 as D (5 bases). CDR3 length equals 16 residues. The ends were cut back, 1 base at V and 3 bases at J, with 16 bases in the middle. The V gene's germline CDR1 is SGHVS and CDR2 FQNEAQ.

The J gene is TRBJ2-2, the V gene TRBV2, with D possibly matching TRBD1 (5 bases). V gave up 2 bases and J gave up 9 bases, with 10 bases separating them. The CDR3 spans 13 residues. The germline V gene has CDR1 SNHLY and CDR2 FYNNEI. The CDR3 region is CASSETPGWELFF. Written as DNA, the CDR3 is TGTGCCAGCAGTGAAACCCCAGGGTGGGAGCTGTTTTTT.

The genes are TRBV29-1 and TRBJ2-7; TRBD2 might be the D (6 bases). Trimming took 1 base from V and 4 from J, leaving 23 bases between them. CDR3 length: 17 residues. Germline V gene data show CDR1 as SQVTM and CDR2 as ANQGSEA. This CDR3 is CSVEGPSLSGVAYEQYF. For the CDR3, the DNA is TGCAGCGTTGAAGGACCGTCGCTCTCGGGAGTTGCGTACGAGCAGTACTTC.

This clonotype was picked up many times. The CDR3 nucleotides are TGCGCCAGCAGCCAAAGGACTAGCGTGAACACCGGGGAGCTGTTTTTT. It is translated as CASSQRTSVNTGELFF. The V and J genes are TRBV5-1 and TRBJ2-2; 9 nucleotides align to TRBD2. Germline loops: CDR1 SGHRS, CDR2 YFSETQ. The CDR3 runs 16 residues. Trimming cost V 4 bases and J 1 base; bases outside gene matches: 5.

CDR3 nucleotide sequence: TGTGCCATCAGTGAGTCGAGAGGGCTAGCGGGGGGGCGCCCTAACACAGATACGCAGTATTTT. Translated, it gives CAISESRGLAGGRPNTDTQYF. The chain employs TRBV10-3 and TRBJ2-3; 12 bases fit TRBD2. This CDR3 region has 21 residues. Germline V gene lookup returns CDR1 ENHRY and CDR2 SYGVKD. Losses at the gene ends were 0 bases for V and 2 bases for J; bases not matched to a gene: 15.

There are many counts of this clonotype. The chain has TRBV5-1 and TRBJ1-6; D perhaps matches TRBD1 (5 bases). This CDR3 spans 14 amino acids. Germline-derived CDR1 and CDR2 are SGHRS and YFSETQ. The V end was cut by 4 bases, the J end by 11 bases, with 16 bases between. The DNA for the CDR3 is TGCGCCAGCAGCGAAGACAGCGCTAGGGCACCCCTCCACTTT. Translation: CASSEDSARAPLHF.

The genes are TRBV7-2 and TRBJ2-7; D is perhaps TRBD2 (6 bases). The CDR3 has 16 amino acids. The germline V gene has CDR1 SGHTA and CDR2 FQGNSA. V dropped 1 base and J dropped 1 base, with 14 bases sitting between them. CDR3 amino acids: CASSLGGGGVSYEQYF. The CDR3 region has the DNA TGTGCCAGCAGCTTAGGCGGCGGAGGGGTTTCCTACGAGCAGTACTTC.

This clonotype has more than one count but fewer than ten. The V call is TRBV20-1, the J call TRBJ2-1, with 11 nucleotides matching TRBD2. This CDR3 has 19 amino acids. Germline-derived CDR1 and CDR2 are DFQATT and SNEGSKA (reference sequence). Unmatched junction bases numbered 24, after V lost 6 bases and J lost 8 bases. The CDR3 DNA follows: TGCAGTGCACTATTCTTACACTCGGGACTAGCGGTCGCGGGCGATGAGCAGTTCTTC. Its protein is CSALFLHSGLAVAGDEQFF.

V and J are TRBV27 and TRBJ2-7; tentative D call: TRBD1 (7 bases). Germline V CDR1 and CDR2: MNHEY, SMNVEV (reference sequence). V lost 5 bases to trimming and J lost 4 bases, with 21 bases between them. There are 16 residues in the CDR3. CDR3 DNA sequence: TGTGCCAGCAGTACGTCACAGGGGCCCGCGGGGTACGAGCAGTACTTC. Translated, it gives CASSTSQGPAGYEQYF.